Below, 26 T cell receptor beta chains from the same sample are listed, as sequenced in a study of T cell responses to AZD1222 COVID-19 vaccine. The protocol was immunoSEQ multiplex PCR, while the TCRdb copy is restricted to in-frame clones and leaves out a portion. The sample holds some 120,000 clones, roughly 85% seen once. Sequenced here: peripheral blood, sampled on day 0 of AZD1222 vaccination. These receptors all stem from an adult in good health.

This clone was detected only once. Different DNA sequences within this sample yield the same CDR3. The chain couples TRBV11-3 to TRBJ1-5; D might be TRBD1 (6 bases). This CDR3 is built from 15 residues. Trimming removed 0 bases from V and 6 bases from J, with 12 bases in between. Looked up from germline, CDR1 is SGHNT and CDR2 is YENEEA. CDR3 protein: CASSLDGGAGQPQHF. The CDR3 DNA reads TGTGCCAGCAGCTTAGACGGGGGGGCCGGTCAGCCCCAGCATTTT.

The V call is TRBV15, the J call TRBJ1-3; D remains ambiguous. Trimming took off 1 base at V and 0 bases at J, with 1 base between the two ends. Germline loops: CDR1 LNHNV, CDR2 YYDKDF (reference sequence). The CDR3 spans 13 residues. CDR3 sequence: CATSRGSGNTIYF. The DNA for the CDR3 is TGTGCCACCAGCAGAGGCTCTGGAAACACCATATATTTT. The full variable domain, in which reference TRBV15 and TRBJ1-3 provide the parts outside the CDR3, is DAMVIQNPRYQVTQFGKPVTLSCSQTLNHNVMYWYQQKSSQAPKLLFHYYDKDFNNEADTPDNFQSRRPNTSFCFLDIRSPGLGDTAMYLCATSRGSGNTIYFGEGSWLTVV.

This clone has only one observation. Here the CDR3 reads CASSRFGQGAPSYGYTF. CDR3 DNA sequence: TGTGCCAGCAGCCGCTTTGGACAGGGGGCGCCTTCTTATGGCTACACCTTC. This sequence joins TRBV3-1 (or the pseudogene TRBV3-2) and TRBJ1-2, with TRBD1 matching 11 bases. Germline V gene sequence: CDR1 LGHDT, CDR2 YNNKEL (reference sequence). This CDR3 contains 17 residues. Trimming at V came to 4 bases and at J to 5 bases, leaving 12 bases not matched to a gene.

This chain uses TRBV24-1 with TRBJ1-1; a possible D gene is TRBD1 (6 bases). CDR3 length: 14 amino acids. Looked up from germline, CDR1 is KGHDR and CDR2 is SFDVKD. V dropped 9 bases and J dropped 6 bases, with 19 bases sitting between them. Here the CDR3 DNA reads TGTGCCACCGAGTCAGGGGCGGGGATGCCTGAAGCTTTCTTT. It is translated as CATESGAGMPEAFF.

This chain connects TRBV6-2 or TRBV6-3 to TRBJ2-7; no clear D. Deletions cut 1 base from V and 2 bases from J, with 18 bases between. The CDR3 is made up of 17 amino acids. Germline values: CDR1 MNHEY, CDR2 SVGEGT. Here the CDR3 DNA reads TGTGCCAGCAGTTACTTAAACCTTAGGACGGACCCCTACGAGCAGTACTTC. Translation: CASSYLNLRTDPYEQYF.

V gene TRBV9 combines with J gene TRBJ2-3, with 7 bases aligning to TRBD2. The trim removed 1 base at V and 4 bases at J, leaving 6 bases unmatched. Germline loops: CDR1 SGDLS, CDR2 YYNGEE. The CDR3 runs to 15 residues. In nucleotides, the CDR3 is TGTGCCAGCAGCGTAACGGCGGGAGCCTCAGATACGCAGTATTTT. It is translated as CASSVTAGASDTQYF.

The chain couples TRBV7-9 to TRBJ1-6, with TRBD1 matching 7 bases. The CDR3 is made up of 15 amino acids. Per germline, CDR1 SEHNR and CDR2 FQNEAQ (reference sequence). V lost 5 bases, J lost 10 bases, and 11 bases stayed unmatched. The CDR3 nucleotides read TGTGCCAGCAGCCGCCCCCGACAGGGTACCTCACCCCTCCACTTT. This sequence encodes CASSRPRQGTSPLHF.

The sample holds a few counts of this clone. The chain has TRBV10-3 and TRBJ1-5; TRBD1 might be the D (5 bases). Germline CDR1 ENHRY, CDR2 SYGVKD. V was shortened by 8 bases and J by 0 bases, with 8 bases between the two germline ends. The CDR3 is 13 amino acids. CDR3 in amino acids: CAIGAGSNQPQHF. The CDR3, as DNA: TGTGCCATCGGGGCAGGTAGCAATCAGCCCCAGCATTTT.

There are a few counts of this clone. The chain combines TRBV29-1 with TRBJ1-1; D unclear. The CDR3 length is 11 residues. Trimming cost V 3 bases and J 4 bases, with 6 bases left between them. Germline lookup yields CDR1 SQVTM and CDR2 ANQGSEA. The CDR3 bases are TGCAGCGTTGATATAAGCACTGAAGCTTTCTTT. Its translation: CSVDISTEAFF.

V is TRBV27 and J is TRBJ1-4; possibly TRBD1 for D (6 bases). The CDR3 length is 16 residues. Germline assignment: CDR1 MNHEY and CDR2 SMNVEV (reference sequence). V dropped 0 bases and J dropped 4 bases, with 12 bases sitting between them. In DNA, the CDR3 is TGTGCCAGCAGTTTATCTGGCGGGGGCCTTAATGAAAAACTGTTTTTT. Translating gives CASSLSGGGLNEKLFF.

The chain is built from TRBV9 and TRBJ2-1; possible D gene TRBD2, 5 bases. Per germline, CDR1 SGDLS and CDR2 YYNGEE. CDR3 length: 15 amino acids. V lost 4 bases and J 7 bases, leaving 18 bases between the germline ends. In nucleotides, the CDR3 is TGTGCCAGCAGCACACGAGCCGGGGTGACGAATGAGCAGTTCTTC. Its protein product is CASSTRAGVTNEQFF.

The CDR3 reads CASGASGLQETQYF. DNA for the CDR3: TGTGCCAGCGGGGCTAGCGGGCTACAAGAGACCCAGTACTTC. The chain employs TRBV7-2 and TRBJ2-5; TRBD2 agrees at 8 bases. The ends lost 8 bases at V and 2 bases at J; junction bases unmatched: 7. Germline V gene data show CDR1 as SGHTA and CDR2 as FQGNSA. This CDR3 is 14 amino acids long.

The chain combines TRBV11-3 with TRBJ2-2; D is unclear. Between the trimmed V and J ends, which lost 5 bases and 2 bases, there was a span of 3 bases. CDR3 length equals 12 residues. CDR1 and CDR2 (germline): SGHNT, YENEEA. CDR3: CASSPNTGELFF. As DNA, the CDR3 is TGTGCCAGCAGCCCTAACACCGGGGAGCTGTTTTTT. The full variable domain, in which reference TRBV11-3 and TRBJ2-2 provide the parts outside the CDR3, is EAGVVQSPRYKIIEKKQPVAFWCNPISGHNTLYWYLQNLGQGPELLIRYENEEAVDDSQLPKDRFSAERLKGVDSTLKIQPAELGDSAVYLCASSPNTGELFFGEGSRLTVL.

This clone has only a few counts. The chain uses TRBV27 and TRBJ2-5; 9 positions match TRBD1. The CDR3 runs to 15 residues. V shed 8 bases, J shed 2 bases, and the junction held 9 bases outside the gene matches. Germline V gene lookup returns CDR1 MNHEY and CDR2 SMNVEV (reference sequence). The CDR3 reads CASPHYRGQQETQYF. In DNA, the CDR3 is TGTGCCAGCCCCCACTACAGGGGGCAACAAGAGACCCAGTACTTC.

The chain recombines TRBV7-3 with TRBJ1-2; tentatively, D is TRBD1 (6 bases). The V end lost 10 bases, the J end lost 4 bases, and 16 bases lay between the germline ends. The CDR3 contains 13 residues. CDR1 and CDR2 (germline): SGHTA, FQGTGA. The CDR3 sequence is CAILQGGAYGYTF. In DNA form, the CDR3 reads TGTGCCATCCTACAGGGAGGGGCCTATGGCTACACCTTC.

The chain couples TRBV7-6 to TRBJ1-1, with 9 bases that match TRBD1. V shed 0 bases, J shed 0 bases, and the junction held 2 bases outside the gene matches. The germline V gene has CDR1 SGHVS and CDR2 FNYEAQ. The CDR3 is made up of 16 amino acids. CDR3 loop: CASSLATGGMNTEAFF. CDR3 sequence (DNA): TGTGCCAGCAGCTTAGCAACAGGGGGCATGAACACTGAAGCTTTCTTT.

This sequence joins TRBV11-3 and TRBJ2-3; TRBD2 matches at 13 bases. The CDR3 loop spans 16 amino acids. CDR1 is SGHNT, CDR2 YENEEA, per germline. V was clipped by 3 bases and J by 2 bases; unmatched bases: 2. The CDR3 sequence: CASSLGLAGITDTQYF. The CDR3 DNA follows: TGTGCCAGCAGCTTGGGACTAGCGGGAATCACAGATACGCAGTATTTT.

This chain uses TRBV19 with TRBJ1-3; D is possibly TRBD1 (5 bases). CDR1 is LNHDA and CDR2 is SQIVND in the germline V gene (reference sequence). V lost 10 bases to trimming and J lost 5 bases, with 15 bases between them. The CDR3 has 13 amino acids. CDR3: CATLGEERNTIYF. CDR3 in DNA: TGTGCCACCTTAGGGGAGGAGAGAAACACCATATATTTT.

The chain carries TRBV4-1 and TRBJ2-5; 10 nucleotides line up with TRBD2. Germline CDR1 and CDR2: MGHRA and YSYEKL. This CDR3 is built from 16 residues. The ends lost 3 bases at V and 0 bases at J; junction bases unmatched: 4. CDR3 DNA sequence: TGCGCCAGCAGCCATCCTAGCGGGGGTAACCAAGAGACCCAGTACTTC. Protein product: CASSHPSGGNQETQYF.

The DNA of the CDR3 is TGCGCCAGCAGCGGGGGACAGGGGGCCTACGAGCAGTACTTC. Protein: CASSGGQGAYEQYF. The rearrangement uses TRBV5-1 and TRBJ2-7; 11 nucleotides line up with TRBD1. V was clipped by 4 bases and J by 2 bases; unmatched bases: 2. Germline V lookup: CDR1 SGHRS, CDR2 YFSETQ. This CDR3 is built from 14 residues.

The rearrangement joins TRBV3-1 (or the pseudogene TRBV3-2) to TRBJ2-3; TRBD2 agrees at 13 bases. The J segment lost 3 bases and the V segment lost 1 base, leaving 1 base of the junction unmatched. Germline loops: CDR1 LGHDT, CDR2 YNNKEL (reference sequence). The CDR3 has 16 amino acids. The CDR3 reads CASSQGLAGGTDTQYF. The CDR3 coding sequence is TGTGCCAGCAGCCAAGGACTAGCGGGAGGTACAGATACGCAGTATTTT.

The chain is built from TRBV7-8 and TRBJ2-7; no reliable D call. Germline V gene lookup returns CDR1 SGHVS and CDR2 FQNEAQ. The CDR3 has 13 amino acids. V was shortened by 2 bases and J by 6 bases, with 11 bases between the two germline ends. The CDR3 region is CASSLRVALEQYF. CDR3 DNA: TGTGCCAGCAGCTTACGTGTGGCTCTCGAGCAGTACTTC.

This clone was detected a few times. CDR3: CASSLFYPTQPQHF. Here the CDR3 DNA reads TGTGCCAGCAGTTTATTCTATCCCACTCAGCCCCAGCATTTT. The gene calls are TRBV27 and TRBJ1-5; the D is unclear. Trimming shortened V by 1 base and J by 6 bases, and 10 bases separated the two germline ends. Germline V gene data show CDR1 as MNHEY and CDR2 as SMNVEV (reference sequence). The CDR3 runs to 14 residues.

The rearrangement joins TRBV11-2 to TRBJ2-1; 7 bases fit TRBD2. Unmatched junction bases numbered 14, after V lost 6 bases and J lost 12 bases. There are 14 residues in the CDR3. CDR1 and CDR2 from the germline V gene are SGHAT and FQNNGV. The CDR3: CASRRETSSFGQFF. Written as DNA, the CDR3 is TGTGCCAGCAGACGAGAGACTAGCTCCTTCGGGCAGTTCTTC.

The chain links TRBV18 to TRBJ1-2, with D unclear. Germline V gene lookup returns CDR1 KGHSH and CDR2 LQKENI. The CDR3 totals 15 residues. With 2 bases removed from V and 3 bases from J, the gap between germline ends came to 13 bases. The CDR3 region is CASSPTITEYYGYTF. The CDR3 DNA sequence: TGTGCCAGCTCACCAACGATAACGGAATACTATGGCTACACCTTC.

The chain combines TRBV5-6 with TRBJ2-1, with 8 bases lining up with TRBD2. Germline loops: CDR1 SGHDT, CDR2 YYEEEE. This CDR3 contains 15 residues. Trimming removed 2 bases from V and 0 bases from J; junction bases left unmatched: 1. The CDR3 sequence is CASSFGTSSYNEQFF. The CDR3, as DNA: TGTGCCAGCAGCTTTGGGACTAGCTCCTACAATGAGCAGTTCTTC.